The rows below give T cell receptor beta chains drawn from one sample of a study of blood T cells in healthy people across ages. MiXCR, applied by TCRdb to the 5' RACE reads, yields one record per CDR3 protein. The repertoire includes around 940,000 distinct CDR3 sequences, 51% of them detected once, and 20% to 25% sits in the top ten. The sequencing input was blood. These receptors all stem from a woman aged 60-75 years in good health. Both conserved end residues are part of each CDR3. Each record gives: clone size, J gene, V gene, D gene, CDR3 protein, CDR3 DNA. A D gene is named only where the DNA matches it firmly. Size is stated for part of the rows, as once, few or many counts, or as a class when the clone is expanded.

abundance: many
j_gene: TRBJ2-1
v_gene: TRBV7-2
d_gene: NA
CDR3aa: CASSSDPSVSEQFF
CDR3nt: TGTGCCAGCAGCTCTGACCCTAGCGTCAGTGAGCAGTTCTTC

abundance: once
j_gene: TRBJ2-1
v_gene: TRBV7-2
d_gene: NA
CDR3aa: CASSSTDFYGEQFF
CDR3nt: TGTGCCAGCAGCTCCACGGACTTCTATGGTGAGCAGTTCTTC

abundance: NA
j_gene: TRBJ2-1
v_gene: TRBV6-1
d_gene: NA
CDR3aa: CASSPRGKVEQFF
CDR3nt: TGTGCCAGCAGCCCTCGGGGGAAAGTAGAGCAGTTCTTC

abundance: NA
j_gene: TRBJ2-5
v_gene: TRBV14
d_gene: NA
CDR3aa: CASSQDGFGQETQYF
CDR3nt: TGTGCCAGCAGCCAAGATGGGTTCGGCCAAGAGACCCAGTACTTC

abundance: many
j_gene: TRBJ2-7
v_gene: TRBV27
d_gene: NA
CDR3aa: CASSSRRGYEQYF
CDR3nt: TGTGCCAGCAGTTCCCGGAGGGGATACGAGCAGTACTTC

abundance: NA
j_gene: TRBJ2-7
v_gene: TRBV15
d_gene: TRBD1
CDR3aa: CATSRGRGQDSYEQYF
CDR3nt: TGTGCCACCAGCAGAGGGAGAGGACAGGACTCCTACGAGCAGTACTTC

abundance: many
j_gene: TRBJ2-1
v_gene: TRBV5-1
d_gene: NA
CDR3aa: CASSLVPGNEQFF
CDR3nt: TGCGCCAGCAGCTTGGTTCCGGGGAATGAGCAGTTCTTC

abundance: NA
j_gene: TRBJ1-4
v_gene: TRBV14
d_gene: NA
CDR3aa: CASSQDWAGPTNEKLFF
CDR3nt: TGTGCCAGCAGCCAAGATTGGGCGGGGCCAACTAATGAAAAACTGTTTTTT

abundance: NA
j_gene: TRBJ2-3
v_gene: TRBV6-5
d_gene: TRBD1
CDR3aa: CASSYSKRSEQGPVLTDTQYF
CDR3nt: TGTGCCAGCAGTTACTCCAAAAGGTCCGAACAGGGGCCCGTACTCACAGATACGCAGTATTTT

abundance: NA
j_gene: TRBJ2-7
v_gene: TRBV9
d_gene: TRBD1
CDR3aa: CASSQGQGVFEQYF
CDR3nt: TGTGCCAGCAGCCAGGGACAGGGCGTCTTCGAGCAGTACTTC

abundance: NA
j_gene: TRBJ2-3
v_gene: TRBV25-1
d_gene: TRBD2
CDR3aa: CASSGGPAGESLTSTDTQYF
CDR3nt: TGTGCCAGCAGTGGGGGACCAGCGGGAGAGTCACTAACTAGCACAGATACGCAGTATTTT

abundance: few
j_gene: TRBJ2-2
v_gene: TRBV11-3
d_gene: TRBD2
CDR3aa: CASGRAAGELFF
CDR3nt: TGTGCCAGTGGGAGGGCAGCCGGGGAGCTGTTTTTT

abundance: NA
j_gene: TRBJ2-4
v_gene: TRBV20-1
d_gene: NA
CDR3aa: CSAYRPWNIQYF
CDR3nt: TGCAGTGCTTATAGACCATGGAACATTCAGTACTTC

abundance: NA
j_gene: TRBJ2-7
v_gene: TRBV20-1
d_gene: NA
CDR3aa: CSGKRGRLYEQYF
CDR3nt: TGCAGTGGCAAAAGAGGTCGTCTCTACGAGCAGTACTTC

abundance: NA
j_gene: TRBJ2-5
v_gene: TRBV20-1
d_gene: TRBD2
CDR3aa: CSAPRDGRKTQYF
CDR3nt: TGCAGTGCTCCTCGGGACGGGAGGAAGACCCAGTACTTC

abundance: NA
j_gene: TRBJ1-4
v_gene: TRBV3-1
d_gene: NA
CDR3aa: CASSRTDEKLFF
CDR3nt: TGTGCCAGCAGCCGAACGGACGAAAAACTGTTTTTT

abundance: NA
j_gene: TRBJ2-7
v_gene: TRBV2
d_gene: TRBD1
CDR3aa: CASRLTGKPLYEQYF
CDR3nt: TGTGCCAGCAGACTGACAGGGAAACCTCTTTACGAGCAGTACTTC

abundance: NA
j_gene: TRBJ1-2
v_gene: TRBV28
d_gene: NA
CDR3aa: CASRPGSFLVAELENYGYTF
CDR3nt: TGTGCCAGCAGGCCTGGGTCGTTCCTGGTGGCGGAACTGGAGAACTATGGCTACACCTTC

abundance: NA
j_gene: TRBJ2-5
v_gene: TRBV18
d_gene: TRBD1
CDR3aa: CASSPITGGETQYF
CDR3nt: TGTGCCAGCTCACCTATAACAGGGGGAGAGACCCAGTACTTC

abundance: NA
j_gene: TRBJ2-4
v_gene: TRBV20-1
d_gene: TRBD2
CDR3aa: CSARTSGIGKNIQYF
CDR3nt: TGCAGTGCCCGGACTAGCGGGATTGGCAAAAACATTCAGTACTTC

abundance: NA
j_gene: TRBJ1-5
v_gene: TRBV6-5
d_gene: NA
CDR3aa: CASRQRPNQPQHF
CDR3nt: TGTGCCAGCAGACAGAGGCCCAATCAGCCCCAGCATTTT

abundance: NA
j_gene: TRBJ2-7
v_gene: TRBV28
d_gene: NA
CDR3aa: CASSSRLRQGYNEQYF
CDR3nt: TGTGCCAGCAGTTCGCGACTCAGGCAGGGCTACAATGAGCAGTACTTC

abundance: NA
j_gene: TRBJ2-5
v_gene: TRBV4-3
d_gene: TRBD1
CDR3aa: CASSQVYRGWETQYF
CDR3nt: TGCGCCAGCAGCCAAGTGTACAGGGGATGGGAGACCCAGTACTTC

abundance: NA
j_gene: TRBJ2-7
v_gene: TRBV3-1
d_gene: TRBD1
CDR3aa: CASSRPGTGAHEQYF
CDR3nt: TGTGCCAGCAGCCGCCCCGGGACAGGGGCCCACGAGCAGTACTTC

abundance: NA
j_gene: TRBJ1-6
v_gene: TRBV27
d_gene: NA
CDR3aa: CASKSDTYNSPLHF
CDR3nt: TGTGCCAGCAAATCAGACACCTATAATTCACCCCTCCACTTT

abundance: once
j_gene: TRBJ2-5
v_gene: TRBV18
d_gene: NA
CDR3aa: CASSIETIQETQYF
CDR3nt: TGTGCCAGCTCCATCGAGACAATCCAAGAGACCCAGTACTTC

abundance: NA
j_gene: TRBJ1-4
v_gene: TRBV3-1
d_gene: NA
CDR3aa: CASSQDPDDWKLFF
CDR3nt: TGTGCCAGCAGCCAAGATCCGGACGATTGGAAACTGTTTTTT

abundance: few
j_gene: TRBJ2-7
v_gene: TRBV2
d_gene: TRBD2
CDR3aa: CASKIWGSGSLYEQYF
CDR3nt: TGTGCCAGCAAGATCTGGGGTAGCGGGAGCCTCTACGAGCAGTACTTC

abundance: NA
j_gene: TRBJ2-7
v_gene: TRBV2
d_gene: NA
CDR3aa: CASIGQGIRSVSYEQYF
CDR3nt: TGTGCCAGCATAGGGCAGGGGATCAGGTCCGTCTCCTACGAGCAGTACTTC

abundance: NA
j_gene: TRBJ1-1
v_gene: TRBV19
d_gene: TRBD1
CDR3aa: CASNRPGQGTEAFF
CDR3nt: TGTGCCAGCAACCGGCCGGGACAGGGTACTGAAGCTTTCTTT

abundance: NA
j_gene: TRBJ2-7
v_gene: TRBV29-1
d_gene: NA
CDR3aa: CSVEGRSPSYEQYF
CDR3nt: TGCAGCGTTGAAGGTCGTTCCCCCTCCTACGAGCAGTACTTC

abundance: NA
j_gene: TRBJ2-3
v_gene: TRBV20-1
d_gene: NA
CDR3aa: CSARDSFSQGTDTQYF
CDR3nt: TGCAGTGCTAGAGATTCTTTTTCTCAGGGGACAGATACGCAGTATTTT

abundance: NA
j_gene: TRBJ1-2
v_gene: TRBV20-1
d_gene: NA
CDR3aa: CSANEANYGYTF
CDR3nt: TGCAGTGCTAATGAAGCTAACTATGGCTACACCTTC

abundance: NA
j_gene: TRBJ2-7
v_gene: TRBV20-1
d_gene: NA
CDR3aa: CSARDPQINHEQYF
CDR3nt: TGCAGTGCTAGAGATCCCCAAATCAACCACGAGCAGTACTTC

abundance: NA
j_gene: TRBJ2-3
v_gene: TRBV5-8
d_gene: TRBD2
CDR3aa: CASSFGPSGVLAQYF
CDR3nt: TGTGCCAGCAGTTTCGGGCCTAGCGGAGTTCTTGCGCAGTATTTT

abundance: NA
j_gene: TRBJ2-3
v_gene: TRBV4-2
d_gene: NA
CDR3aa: CASSQDSVAANTQYF
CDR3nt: TGTGCCAGCAGCCAAGATTCGGTCGCGGCCAATACGCAGTATTTT

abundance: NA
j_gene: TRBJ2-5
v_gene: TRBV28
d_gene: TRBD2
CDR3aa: CASRIGLAGGTREQYF
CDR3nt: TGTGCCAGCAGGATAGGACTAGCGGGAGGGACGCGTGAGCAGTACTTC

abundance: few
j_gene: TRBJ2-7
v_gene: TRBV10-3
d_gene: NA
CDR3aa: CAISESVRTSYEQYF
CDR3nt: TGTGCCATCAGTGAGTCGGTCCGAACCTCCTACGAGCAGTACTTC

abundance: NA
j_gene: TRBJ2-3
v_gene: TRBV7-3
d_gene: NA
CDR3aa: CASSLNKAADTQYF
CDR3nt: TGTGCCAGCAGCTTAAATAAGGCGGCAGATACGCAGTATTTT

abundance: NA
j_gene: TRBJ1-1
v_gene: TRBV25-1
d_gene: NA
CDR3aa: CASSKGYGTEAFF
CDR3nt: TGTGCCAGCAGTAAGGGTTATGGCACTGAAGCTTTCTTT

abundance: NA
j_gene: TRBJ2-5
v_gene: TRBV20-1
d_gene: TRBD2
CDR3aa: CSAHKGLAKHGGQYF
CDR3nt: TGCAGTGCTCATAAAGGACTAGCTAAACATGGGGGGCAGTACTTC

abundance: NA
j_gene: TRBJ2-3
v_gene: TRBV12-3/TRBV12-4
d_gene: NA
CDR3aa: CASRYGLSTDTQYF
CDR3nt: TGTGCCAGCAGATACGGACTGAGCACAGATACGCAGTATTTT

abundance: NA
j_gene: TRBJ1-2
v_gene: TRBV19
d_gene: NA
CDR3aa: CVSSTSGAANYGYTF
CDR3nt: TGTGTCAGTTCCACCAGCGGGGCAGCTAACTATGGCTACACCTTC

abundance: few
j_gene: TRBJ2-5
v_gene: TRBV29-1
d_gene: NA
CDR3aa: CSVQVGGETQYF
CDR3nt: TGCAGCGTTCAAGTGGGGGGAGAGACCCAGTACTTC

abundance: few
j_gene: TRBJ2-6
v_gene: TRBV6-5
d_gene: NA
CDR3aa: CASRPTSGANVLTF
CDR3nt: TGTGCCAGCAGACCCACATCTGGGGCCAACGTCCTGACTTTC

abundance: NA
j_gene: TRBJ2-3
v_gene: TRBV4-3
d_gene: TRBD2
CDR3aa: CASSQDWLAGAPDTQYF
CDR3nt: TGCGCCAGCAGCCAAGACTGGTTAGCGGGAGCCCCAGATACGCAGTATTTT

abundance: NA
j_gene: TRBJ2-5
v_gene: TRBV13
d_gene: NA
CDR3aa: CANSLMETQYF
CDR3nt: TGTGCCAACAGCTTGATGGAGACCCAGTACTTC

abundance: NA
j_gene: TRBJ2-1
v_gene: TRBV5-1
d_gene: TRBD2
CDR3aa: CASNYGLAGGVSEQFF
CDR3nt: TGCGCCAGCAATTATGGACTAGCGGGAGGAGTGAGTGAGCAGTTCTTC

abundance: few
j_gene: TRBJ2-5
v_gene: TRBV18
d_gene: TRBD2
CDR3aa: CASSPTLASGTGETQYF
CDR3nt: TGTGCCAGCTCACCAACGTTGGCTAGCGGGACCGGGGAGACCCAGTACTTC

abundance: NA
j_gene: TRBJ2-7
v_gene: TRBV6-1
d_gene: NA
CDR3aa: CASSPRTPGSYEQYF
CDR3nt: TGTGCCAGCAGTCCTAGGACTCCGGGGTCCTACGAGCAGTACTTC

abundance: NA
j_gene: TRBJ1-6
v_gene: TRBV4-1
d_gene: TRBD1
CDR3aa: CASSRETGLEASPLHF
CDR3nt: TGCGCCAGCAGCCGAGAGACAGGGCTTGAAGCCTCACCCCTCCACTTT

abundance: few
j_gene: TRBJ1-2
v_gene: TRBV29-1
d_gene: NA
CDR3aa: CSVRADGFYGYTF
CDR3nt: TGCAGCGTGAGGGCGGACGGATTCTATGGCTACACCTTC

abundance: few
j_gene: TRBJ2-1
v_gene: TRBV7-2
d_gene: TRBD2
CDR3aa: CASSSSGLAAGAPEQFF
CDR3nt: TGTGCCAGCAGCTCCTCGGGACTAGCGGCGGGTGCGCCTGAGCAGTTCTTC

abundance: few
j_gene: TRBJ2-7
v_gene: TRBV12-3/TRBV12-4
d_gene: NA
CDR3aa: CASSSRTSSSYEQYF
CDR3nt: TGTGCCAGCAGTTCTAGGACCTCCAGCTCCTACGAGCAGTACTTC

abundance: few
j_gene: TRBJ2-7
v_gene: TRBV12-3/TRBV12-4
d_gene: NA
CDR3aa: CASSRGKIRYF
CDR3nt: TGTGCCAGCAGTAGGGGGAAGATCAGGTACTTC

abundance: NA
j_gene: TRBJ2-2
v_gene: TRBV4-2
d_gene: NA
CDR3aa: CASSQGDRNSGELFF
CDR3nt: TGTGCCAGCAGCCAAGGTGATAGGAACTCCGGGGAGCTGTTTTTT

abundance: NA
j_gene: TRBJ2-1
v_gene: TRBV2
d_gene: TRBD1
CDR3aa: CASIFRTGQGEQFF
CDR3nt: TGTGCCAGCATATTTCGGACAGGGCAGGGTGAGCAGTTCTTC

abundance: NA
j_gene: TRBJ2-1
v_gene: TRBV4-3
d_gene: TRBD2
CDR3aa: CATVPGLADNEQFF
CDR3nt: TGCGCCACAGTGCCGGGACTAGCGGACAATGAGCAGTTCTTC

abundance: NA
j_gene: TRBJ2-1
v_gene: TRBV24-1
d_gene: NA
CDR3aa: CATSEGGGSWRGKKEQFF
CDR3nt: TGTGCCACCAGTGAGGGTGGGGGATCTTGGCGGGGCAAAAAGGAGCAGTTCTTC

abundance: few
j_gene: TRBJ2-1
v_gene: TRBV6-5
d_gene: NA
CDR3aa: CASSAPPPAEQFF
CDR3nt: TGTGCCAGCAGTGCCCCCCCACCTGCTGAGCAGTTCTTC